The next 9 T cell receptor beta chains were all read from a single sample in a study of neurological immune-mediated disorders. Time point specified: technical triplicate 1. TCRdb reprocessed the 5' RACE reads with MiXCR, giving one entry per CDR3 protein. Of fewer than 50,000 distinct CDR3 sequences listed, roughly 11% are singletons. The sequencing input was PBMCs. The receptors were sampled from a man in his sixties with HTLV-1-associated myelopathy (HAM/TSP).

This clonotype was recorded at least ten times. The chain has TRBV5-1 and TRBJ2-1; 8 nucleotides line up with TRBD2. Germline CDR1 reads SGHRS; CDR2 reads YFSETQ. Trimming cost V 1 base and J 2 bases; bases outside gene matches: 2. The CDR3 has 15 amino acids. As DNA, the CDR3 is TGCGCCAGCAGCTTGACGGGAGGGCCCTACAATGAGCAGTTCTTC. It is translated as CASSLTGGPYNEQFF.

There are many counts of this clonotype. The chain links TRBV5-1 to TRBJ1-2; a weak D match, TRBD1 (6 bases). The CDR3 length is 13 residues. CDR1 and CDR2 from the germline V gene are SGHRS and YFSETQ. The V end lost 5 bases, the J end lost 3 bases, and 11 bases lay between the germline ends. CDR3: CASRTGYDYGYTF. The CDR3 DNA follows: TGCGCCAGCAGAACAGGGTACGACTATGGCTACACCTTC.

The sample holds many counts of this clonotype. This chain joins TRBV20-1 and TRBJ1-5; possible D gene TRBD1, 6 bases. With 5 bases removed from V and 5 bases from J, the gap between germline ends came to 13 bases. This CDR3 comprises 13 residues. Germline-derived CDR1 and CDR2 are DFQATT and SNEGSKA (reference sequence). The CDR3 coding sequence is TGCAGTGCTGATTCAGGGGTTGATCAGCCCCAGCATTTT. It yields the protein CSADSGVDQPQHF.

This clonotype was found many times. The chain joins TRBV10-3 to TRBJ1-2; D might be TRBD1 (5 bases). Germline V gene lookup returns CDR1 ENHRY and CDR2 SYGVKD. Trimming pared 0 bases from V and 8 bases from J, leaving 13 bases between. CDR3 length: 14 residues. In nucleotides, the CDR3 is TGTGCCATCAGTGAGTCAACAAGGGGTAACGGCTACACCTTC. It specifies CAISESTRGNGYTF.

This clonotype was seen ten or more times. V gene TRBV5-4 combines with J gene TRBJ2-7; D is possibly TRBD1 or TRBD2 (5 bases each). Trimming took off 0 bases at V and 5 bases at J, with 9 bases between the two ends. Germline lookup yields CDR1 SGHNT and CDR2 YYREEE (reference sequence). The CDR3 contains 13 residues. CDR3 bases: TGTGCCAGCAGCTTGGTTGGGGGTGACGAGCAGTACTTC. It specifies CASSLVGGDEQYF. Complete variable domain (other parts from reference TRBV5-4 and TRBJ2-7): ETGVTQSPTHLIKTRGQQVTLRCSSQSGHNTVSWYQQALGQGPQFIFQYYREEENGRGNFPPRFSGLQFPNYSSELNVNALELDDSALYLCASSLVGGDEQYFGPGTRLTVT.

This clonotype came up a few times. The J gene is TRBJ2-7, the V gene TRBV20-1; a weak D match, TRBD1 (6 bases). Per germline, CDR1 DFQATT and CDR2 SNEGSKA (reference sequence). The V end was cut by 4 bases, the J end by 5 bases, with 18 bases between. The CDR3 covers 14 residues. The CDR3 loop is CSATRPDRTHEQYF. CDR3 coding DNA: TGCAGTGCTACGCGCCCCGACAGGACCCACGAGCAGTACTTC.

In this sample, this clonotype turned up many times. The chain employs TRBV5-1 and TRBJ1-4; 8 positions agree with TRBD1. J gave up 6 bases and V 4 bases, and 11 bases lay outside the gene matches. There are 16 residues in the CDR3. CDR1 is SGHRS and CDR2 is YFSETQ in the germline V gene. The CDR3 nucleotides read TGCGCCAGCAGCCCCGGACGACAGGGGACAGATGAAAAACTGTTTTTT. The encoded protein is CASSPGRQGTDEKLFF.

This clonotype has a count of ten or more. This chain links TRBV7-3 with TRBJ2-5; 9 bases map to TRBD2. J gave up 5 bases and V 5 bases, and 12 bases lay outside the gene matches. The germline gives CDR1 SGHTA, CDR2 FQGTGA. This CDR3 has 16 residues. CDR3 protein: CASSPGVAGEGETQYF. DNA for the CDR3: TGTGCCAGCAGCCCCGGGGTAGCGGGAGAGGGGGAGACCCAGTACTTC.

The CDR3 nucleotides are TGTGCCAGCTCACCACCATGGTATAGCTACAATGAGCAGTTCTTC. Amino acid sequence: CASSPPWYSYNEQFF. The chain couples TRBV18 to TRBJ2-1; no reliable D call. V shed 0 bases and J shed 3 bases, with 9 bases lying between them. Germline V gene sequence: CDR1 KGHSH, CDR2 LQKENI. The CDR3 consists of 15 residues.